The sequence of this TCR beta chain was determined in a study of CD8 T cells in ankylosing spondylitis. TCRdb called the 5' RACE reads again in MiXCR, with one record for every CDR3 protein. The sample records about 220,000 distinct CDR3 sequences, more than 5.5% being singletons. This clonotype was seen many times. Its antigen is as yet unknown. The study's findings and limits: There was a TCR beta motif, made of several highly homologous variants, that appeared characteristic of ankylosing spondylitis blood.

The V and J ends lost 0 bases and 3 bases, in that order; junction bases with no gene match: 7. From germline, CDR1 is DFQATT and CDR2 SNEGSKA (reference sequence). This CDR3 is 16 amino acids long. Input material: blood, either unsorted or a sorted T cell fraction (not recorded which). The TCR comes from a male donor with ankylosing spondylitis. The chain uses TRBV20-1 and TRBJ2-7, with 11 bases that match TRBD2. The CDR3 region has the DNA TGCAGTGCTAGAGACCCCCTAGCGGGAGGTGTCTACGAGCAGTACTTC. This sequence encodes CSARDPLAGGVYEQYF.